These 10 T cell receptor beta chains share one sample of origin, sequenced in a study of T-cell memory formation after mild COVID-19. TCRdb fed the 5' RACE reads into MiXCR, producing one record per CDR3 protein. The sample contains roughly 480,000 distinct CDR3 sequences, more than 20% of which appear only once. The sequenced sample consisted of PBMCs or a T cell subset sorted from them (not recorded which). Receptor source: an adult woman who had mild COVID-19 (a few samples of this study predate the infection). Cell type and time point are not known.

The table lists this clonotype with a few counts. The chain joins TRBV7-6 to TRBJ2-1; D is perhaps TRBD1 (6 bases). Trimming took 2 bases from V and 3 from J, leaving 20 bases between them. The CDR3 spans 18 residues. The germline CDR1 and CDR2 sequences are SGHVS and FNYEAQ. The DNA of the CDR3 is TGTGCCAGCAGCTTAAAGGGCCGAGGCCAGGGGCTCTACAATGAGCAGTTCTTC. This gives the protein CASSLKGRGQGLYNEQFF.

The V call is TRBV7-9, the J call TRBJ2-7; TRBD2 might be the D (6 bases). The CDR3 is 15 residues long. Germline CDR1 SEHNR, CDR2 FQNEAQ (reference sequence). Trimming pared 0 bases from V and 7 bases from J, leaving 16 bases between. In nucleotides, the CDR3 is TGTGCCAGCAGCTTAGCGACCGGGACTCGAATTGAGCAGTACTTC. Its translation: CASSLATGTRIEQYF.

V gene TRBV7-2 combines with J gene TRBJ2-1; D is unclear. Germline V CDR1 and CDR2: SGHTA, FQGNSA. This CDR3 is built from 13 residues. V was shortened by 4 bases and J by 8 bases, with 12 bases between the two germline ends. CDR3 in amino acids: CASSSNRRYEQFF. In nucleotides, the CDR3 is TGTGCCAGCAGCTCCAACCGAAGATATGAGCAGTTCTTC.

This clonotype was recorded a few times. This chain uses TRBV10-3 with TRBJ2-5; D not certain. This CDR3 is 13 amino acids long. Germline CDR1 ENHRY, CDR2 SYGVKD. V lost 2 bases and J 2 bases, leaving 6 bases between the germline ends. CDR3 residues: CAISEGRQETQYF. The CDR3 DNA follows: TGTGCCATCAGTGAGGGGCGACAAGAGACCCAGTACTTC.

V gene TRBV9 combines with J gene TRBJ1-4; 11 nucleotides align to TRBD1. Losses at the gene ends were 3 bases for V and 5 bases for J; bases not matched to a gene: 3. Germline-derived CDR1 and CDR2 are SGDLS and YYNGEE. This CDR3 has 15 amino acids. The CDR3 spells CASSAWTGGNEKLFF. The DNA of the CDR3 is TGTGCCAGCAGCGCCTGGACAGGGGGCAATGAAAAACTGTTTTTT. Variable domain in full (rest from reference TRBV9 and TRBJ1-4): DSGVTQTPKHLITATGQRVTLRCSPRSGDLSVYWYQQSLDQGLQFLIQYYNGEERAKGNILERFSAQQFPDLHSELNLSSLELGDSALYFCASSAWTGGNEKLFFGSGTQLSVL.

J is TRBJ1-3 and V is TRBV6-1; 7 nucleotides match TRBD1. This CDR3 is 17 amino acids long. Trimming cost V 8 bases and J 0 bases; bases outside gene matches: 13. Germline values: CDR1 MNHNS, CDR2 SASEGT. The CDR3 loop is CASRYSGQASSGNTIYF. The DNA for the CDR3 is TGTGCCAGCCGCTACTCTGGACAGGCCAGCTCTGGAAACACCATATATTTT.

The chain combines TRBV19 with TRBJ1-4; D gene ambiguous. V was trimmed by 5 bases and J by 4 bases, leaving 14 bases between them. The CDR3 spans 15 residues. The germline V gene encodes CDR1 LNHDA and CDR2 SQIVND (reference sequence). DNA for the CDR3: TGTGCCAGTAGTCCACGAGGGCAAGTTAATGAAAAACTGTTTTTT. This sequence encodes CASSPRGQVNEKLFF.

This clonotype was detected ten times or more. CDR3 DNA sequence: TGCAGTGCTAGAGAGGGTGCGGGAGCGGGCACCGGGGAGCTGTTTTTT. Its protein is CSAREGAGAGTGELFF. This sequence joins TRBV20-1 and TRBJ2-2; 7 bases align to TRBD2. The CDR3 contains 16 residues. Germline V CDR1 and CDR2: DFQATT, SNEGSKA (reference sequence). V lost 0 bases and J lost 4; bases outside the gene matches: 8.

This clonotype was found a few times. This rearrangement joins TRBV10-3 to TRBJ2-7; 7 bases fit TRBD1. CDR1 and CDR2 (germline): ENHRY, SYGVKD. This CDR3 region has 13 residues. V lost 6 bases to trimming and J lost 3 bases; unmatched junction nucleotides: 5. Here the CDR3 DNA reads TGTGCCATCAGGGACGACAGGGTCTACGAGCAGTACTTC. This sequence encodes CAIRDDRVYEQYF.

The V gene is TRBV7-2, the J gene TRBJ1-2; 8 bases line up with TRBD1. Germline-derived CDR1 and CDR2 are SGHTA and FQGNSA. The V gene end was trimmed by 1 base and the J gene end by 6 bases; junction bases not matched to a gene: 4. The CDR3 sequence is 14 residues long. The CDR3 nucleotides are TGTGCCAGCAGCTTAGGTGCAGGGGGCGATGGCTACACCTTC. Translation gives CASSLGAGGDGYTF.